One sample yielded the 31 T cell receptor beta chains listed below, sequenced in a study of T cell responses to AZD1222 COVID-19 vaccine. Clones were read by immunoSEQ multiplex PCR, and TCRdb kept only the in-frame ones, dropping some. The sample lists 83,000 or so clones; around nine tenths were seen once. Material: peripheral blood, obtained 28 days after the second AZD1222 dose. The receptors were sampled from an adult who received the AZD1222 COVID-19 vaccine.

CDR3 DNA: TGTGCCAGCAGTGCGGAGTTTCACACAGATACGCAGTATTTT. Translating gives CASSAEFHTDTQYF. The J gene is TRBJ2-3, the V gene TRBV6-4; D is unclear. The CDR3 is made up of 14 amino acids. Germline V gene lookup returns CDR1 MRHNA and CDR2 SNTAGT. Trimming shortened V by 4 bases and J by 2 bases, and 10 bases separated the two germline ends.

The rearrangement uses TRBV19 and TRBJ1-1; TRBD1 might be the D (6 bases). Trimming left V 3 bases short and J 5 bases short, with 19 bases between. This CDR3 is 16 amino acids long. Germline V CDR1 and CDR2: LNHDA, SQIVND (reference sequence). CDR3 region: CASSMLSGRGGTEAFF. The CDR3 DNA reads TGTGCCAGTAGTATGCTTAGCGGCAGGGGAGGGACTGAAGCTTTCTTT.

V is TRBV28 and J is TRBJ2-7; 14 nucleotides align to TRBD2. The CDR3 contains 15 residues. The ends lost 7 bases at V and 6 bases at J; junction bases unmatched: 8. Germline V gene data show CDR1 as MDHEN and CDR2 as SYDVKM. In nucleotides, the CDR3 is TGTGCCAGCACCCGAGGGACTAGCGGGAGCCGCGAGCAGTACTTC. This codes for CASTRGTSGSREQYF. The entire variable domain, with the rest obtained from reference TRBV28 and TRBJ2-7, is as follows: DVKVTQSSRYLVKRTGEKVFLECVQDMDHENMFWYRQDPGLGLRLIYFSYDVKMKEKGDIPEGYSVSREKKERFSLILESASTNQTSMYLCASTRGTSGSREQYFGPGTRLTVT.

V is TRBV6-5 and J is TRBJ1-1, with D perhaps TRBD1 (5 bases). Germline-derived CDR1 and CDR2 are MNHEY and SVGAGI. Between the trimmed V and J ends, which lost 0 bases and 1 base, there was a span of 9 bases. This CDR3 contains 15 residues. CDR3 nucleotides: TGTGCCAGCAGTTACTCGAGGGACGGGAACACTGAAGCTTTCTTT. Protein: CASSYSRDGNTEAFF.

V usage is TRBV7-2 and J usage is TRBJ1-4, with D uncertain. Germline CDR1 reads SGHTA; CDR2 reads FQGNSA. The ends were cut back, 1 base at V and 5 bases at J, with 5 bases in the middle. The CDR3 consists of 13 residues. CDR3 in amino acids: CASSLGPNEKLFF. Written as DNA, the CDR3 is TGTGCCAGCAGCTTAGGTCCAAATGAAAAACTGTTTTTT.

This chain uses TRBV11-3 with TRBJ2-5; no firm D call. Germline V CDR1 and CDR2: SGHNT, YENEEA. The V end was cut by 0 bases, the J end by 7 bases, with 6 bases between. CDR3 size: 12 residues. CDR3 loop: CASSLDRGTQYF. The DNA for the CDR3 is TGTGCCAGCAGCTTAGATCGAGGGACCCAGTACTTC. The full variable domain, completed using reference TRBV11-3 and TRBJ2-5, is EAGVVQSPRYKIIEKKQPVAFWCNPISGHNTLYWYLQNLGQGPELLIRYENEEAVDDSQLPKDRFSAERLKGVDSTLKIQPAELGDSAVYLCASSLDRGTQYFGPGTRLLVL.

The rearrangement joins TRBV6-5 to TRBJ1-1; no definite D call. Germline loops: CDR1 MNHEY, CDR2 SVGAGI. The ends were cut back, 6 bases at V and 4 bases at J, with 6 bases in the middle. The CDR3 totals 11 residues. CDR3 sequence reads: CASRMGTEAFF. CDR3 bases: TGTGCCAGCAGAATGGGCACTGAAGCTTTCTTT.

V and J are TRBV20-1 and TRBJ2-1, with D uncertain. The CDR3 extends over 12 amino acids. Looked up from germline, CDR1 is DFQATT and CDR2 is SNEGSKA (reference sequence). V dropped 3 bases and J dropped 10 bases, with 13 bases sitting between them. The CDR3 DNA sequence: TGCAGTGCTAGTAAAGGAAATGTGGAGCAGTTCTTC. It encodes CSASKGNVEQFF.

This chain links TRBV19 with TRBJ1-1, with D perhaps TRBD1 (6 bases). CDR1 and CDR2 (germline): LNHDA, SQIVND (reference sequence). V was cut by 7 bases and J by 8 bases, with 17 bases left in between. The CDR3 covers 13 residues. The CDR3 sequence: CASIMDSGTEAFF. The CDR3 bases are TGTGCCAGTATCATGGATTCCGGGACAGAAGCTTTCTTT.

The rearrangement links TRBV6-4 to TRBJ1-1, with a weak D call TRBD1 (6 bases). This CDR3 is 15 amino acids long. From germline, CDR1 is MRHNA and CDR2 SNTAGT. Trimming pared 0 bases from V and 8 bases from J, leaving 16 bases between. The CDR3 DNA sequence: TGTGCCAGCAGTGACTCGAGTCGGGGGGCGCGGGAAGCTTTCTTT. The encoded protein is CASSDSSRGAREAFF.

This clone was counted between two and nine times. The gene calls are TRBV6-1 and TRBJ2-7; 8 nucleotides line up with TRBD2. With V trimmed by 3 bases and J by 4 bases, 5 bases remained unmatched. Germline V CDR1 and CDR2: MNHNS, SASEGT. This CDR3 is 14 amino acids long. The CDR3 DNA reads TGTGCCAGCAGTGACCAAGCGGGAGTGTACGAGCAGTACTTC. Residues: CASSDQAGVYEQYF.

The CDR3 region has the DNA TGTGCCAGCAGCCCCTTCCGGGCTCTCTCCCGGGGCTACACCTTC. Residues: CASSPFRALSRGYTF. V gene TRBV3-1 (or the pseudogene TRBV3-2) combines with J gene TRBJ1-2; D remains unclear. V lost 4 bases to trimming and J lost 8 bases, with 20 bases between them. This CDR3 has 15 residues. The germline V gene encodes CDR1 LGHDT and CDR2 YNNKEL (reference sequence).

Here the CDR3 reads CASSKGPSGANVLTF. DNA of the CDR3: TGCGCCAGCAGCAAAGGGCCCTCTGGGGCCAACGTCCTGACTTTC. The V gene is TRBV5-1, the J gene TRBJ2-6; D not resolved. The CDR3 runs to 15 residues. Germline V gene sequence: CDR1 SGHRS, CDR2 YFSETQ. V was cut by 4 bases and J by 0 bases, with 8 bases left in between.

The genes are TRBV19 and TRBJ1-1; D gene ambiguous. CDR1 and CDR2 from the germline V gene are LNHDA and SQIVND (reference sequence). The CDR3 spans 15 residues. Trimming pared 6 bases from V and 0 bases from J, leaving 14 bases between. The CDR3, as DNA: TGTGCCAGTAGGAACCCGGGAGGGATGAACACTGAAGCTTTCTTT. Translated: CASRNPGGMNTEAFF.

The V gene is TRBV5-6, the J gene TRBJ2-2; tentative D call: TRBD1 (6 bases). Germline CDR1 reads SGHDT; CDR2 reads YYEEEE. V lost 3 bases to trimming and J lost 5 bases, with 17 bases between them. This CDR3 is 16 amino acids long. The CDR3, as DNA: TGTGCCAGCAGCTCAATCCGACGAACAGGGACCGGGGAGCTGTTTTTT. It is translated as CASSSIRRTGTGELFF.

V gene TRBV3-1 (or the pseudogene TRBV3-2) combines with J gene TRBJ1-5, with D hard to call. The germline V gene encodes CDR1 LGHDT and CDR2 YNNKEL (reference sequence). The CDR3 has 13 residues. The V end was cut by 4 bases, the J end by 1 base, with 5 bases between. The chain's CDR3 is CASSRISNQPQHF. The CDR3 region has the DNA TGTGCCAGCAGCCGGATAAGCAATCAGCCCCAGCATTTT.

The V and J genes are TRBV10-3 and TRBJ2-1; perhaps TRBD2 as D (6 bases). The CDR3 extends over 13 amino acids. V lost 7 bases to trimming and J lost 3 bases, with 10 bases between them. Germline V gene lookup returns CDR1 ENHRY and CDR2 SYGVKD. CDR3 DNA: TGTGCCATCATGGGGGGAGTCTACAATGAGCAGTTCTTC. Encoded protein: CAIMGGVYNEQFF.

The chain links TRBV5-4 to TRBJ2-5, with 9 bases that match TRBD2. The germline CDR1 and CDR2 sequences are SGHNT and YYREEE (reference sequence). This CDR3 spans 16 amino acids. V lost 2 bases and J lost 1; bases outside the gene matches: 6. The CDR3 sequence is CASSFWGSGGQETQYF. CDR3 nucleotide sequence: TGTGCCAGCAGCTTTTGGGGTAGCGGGGGCCAAGAGACCCAGTACTTC.

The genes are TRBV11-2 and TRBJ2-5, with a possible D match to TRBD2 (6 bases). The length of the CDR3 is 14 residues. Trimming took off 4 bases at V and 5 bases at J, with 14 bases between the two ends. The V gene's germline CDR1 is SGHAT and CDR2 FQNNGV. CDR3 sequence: CASSSGLFTETQYF. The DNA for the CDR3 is TGTGCCAGCAGCTCGGGACTTTTCACGGAGACCCAGTACTTC.

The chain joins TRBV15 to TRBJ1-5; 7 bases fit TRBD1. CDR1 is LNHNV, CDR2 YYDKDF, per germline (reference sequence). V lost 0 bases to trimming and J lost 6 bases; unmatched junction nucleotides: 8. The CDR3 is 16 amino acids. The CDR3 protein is CATSRDHDRVGQPQHF. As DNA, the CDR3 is TGTGCCACCAGCAGAGACCACGACAGGGTTGGTCAGCCCCAGCATTTT.

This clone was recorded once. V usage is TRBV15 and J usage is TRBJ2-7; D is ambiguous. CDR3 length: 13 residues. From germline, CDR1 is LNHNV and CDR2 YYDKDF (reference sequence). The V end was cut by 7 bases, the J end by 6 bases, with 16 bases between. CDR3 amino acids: CATKGSPSGEQYF. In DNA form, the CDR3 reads TGTGCCACCAAGGGCTCCCCAAGTGGCGAGCAGTACTTC. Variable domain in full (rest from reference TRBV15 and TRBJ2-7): DAMVIQNPRYQVTQFGKPVTLSCSQTLNHNVMYWYQQKSSQAPKLLFHYYDKDFNNEADTPDNFQSRRPNTSFCFLDIRSPGLGDTAMYLCATKGSPSGEQYFGPGTRLTVT.

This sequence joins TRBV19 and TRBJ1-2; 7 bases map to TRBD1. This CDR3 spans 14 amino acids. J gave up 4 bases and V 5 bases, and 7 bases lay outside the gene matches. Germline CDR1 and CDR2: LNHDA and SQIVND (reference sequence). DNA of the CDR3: TGTGCCAGTAGTCCGGGGACAGCTCTCTATGGCTACACCTTC. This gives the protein CASSPGTALYGYTF. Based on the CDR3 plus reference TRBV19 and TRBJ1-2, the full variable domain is DGGITQSPKYLFRKEGQNVTLSCEQNLNHDAMYWYRQDPGQGLRLIYYSQIVNDFQKGDIAEGYSVSREKKESFPLTVTSAQKNPTAFYLCASSPGTALYGYTFGSGTRLTVV.

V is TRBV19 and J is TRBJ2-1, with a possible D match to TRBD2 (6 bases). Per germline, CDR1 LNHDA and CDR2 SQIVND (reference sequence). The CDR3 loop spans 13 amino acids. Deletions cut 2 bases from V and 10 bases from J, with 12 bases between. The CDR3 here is CASSIQAAGEQFF. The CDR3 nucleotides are TGTGCCAGTAGTATACAGGCCGCGGGGGAGCAGTTCTTC.

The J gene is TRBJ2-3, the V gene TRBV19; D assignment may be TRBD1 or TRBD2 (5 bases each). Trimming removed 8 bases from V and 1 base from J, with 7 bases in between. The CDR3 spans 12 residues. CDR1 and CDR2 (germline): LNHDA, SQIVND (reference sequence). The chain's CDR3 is CASLGGTDTQYF. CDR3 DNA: TGTGCCAGTCTGGGGGGCACAGATACGCAGTATTTT.

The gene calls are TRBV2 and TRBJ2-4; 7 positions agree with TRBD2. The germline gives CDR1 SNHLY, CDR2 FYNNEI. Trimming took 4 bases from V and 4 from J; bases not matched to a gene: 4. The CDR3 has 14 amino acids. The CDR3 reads CASSVQGGKNIQYF. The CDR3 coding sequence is TGTGCCAGCAGTGTCCAGGGAGGGAAAAACATTCAGTACTTC.

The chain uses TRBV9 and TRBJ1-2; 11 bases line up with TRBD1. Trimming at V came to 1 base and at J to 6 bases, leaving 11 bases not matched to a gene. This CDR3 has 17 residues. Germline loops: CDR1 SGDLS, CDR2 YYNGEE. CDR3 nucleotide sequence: TGTGCCAGCAGCGTATCTTACGGTGGACAGGGGGCGGATGGCTACACCTTC. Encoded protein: CASSVSYGGQGADGYTF.

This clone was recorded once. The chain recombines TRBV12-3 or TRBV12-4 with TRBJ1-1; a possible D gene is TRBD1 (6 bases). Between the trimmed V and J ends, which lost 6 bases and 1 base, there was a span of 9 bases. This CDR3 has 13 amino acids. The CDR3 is CASSRTENTEAFF. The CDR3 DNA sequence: TGTGCCAGCAGCCGGACAGAGAACACTGAAGCTTTCTTT.

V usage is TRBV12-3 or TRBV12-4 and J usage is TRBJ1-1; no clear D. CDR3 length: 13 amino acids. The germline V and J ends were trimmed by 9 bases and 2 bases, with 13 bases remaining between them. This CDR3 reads CASRPSGNTEAFF. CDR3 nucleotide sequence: TGTGCCAGTAGACCCTCGGGTAACACTGAAGCTTTCTTT.

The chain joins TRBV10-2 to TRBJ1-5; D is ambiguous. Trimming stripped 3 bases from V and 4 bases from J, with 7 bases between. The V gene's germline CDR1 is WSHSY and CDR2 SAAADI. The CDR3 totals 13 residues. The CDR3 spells CASSDRENQPQHF. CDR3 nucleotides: TGCGCCAGCAGTGATAGAGAGAATCAGCCCCAGCATTTT.

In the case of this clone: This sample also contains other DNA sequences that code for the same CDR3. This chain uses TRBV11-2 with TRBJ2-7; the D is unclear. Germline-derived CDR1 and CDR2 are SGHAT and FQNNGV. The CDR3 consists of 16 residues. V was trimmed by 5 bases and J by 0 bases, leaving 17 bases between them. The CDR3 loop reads CASSPQTVLSSYEQYF. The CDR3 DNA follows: TGTGCCAGCAGCCCTCAAACAGTCTTATCCTCCTACGAGCAGTACTTC.

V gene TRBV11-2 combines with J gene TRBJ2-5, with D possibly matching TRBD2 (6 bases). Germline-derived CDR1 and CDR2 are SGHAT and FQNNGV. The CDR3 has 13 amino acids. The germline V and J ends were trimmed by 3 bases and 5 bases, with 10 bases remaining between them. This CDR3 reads CASSLSAGETQYF. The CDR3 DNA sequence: TGTGCCAGCAGCTTGTCAGCGGGCGAGACCCAGTACTTC.